This T cell receptor beta chain was captured by sequencing in a study of shared clonotypes between healthy human individuals. The unsorted PBMC replicate PCRs were performed with about 290 ng DNA, 30,000 to 35,000 T cell genomes. Measured with immunoSEQ multiplex PCR; TCRdb has only the in-frame clones, and not every one. Found here are fewer than 600,000 clones, approximately 71% of them singletons; the top ten hold about 11%. Trimming at V came to 5 bases and at J to 4 bases, leaving 6 bases not matched to a gene. CDR3 size: 15 residues. CDR1 and CDR2 (germline): MDHEN, SYDVKM. Material for sequencing was PBMCs. V gene TRBV28 combines with J gene TRBJ2-2; TRBD2 agrees at 8 bases. The clonotype was recovered from a woman between 40 and 55 years old in good health. Some clones in this sample may be carry-over from other donors' samples. The CDR3 loop is CASSLSGSGTGELFF. The CDR3 DNA follows: TGTGCCAGCAGTCTAAGCGGGAGTGGCACCGGGGAGCTGTTTTTT.